Following are 31 T cell receptor beta chains from one sample sequenced in a study of cytomegalovirus exposure and HLA in healthy donors. The PCR employed 60 Vbeta primers together with 13 Jbeta primers. TCRdb's table, derived via immunoSEQ multiplex PCR, lists solely in-frame clones and lacks some. The sample consists of 150,000 to 200,000 clones, around 81% of them appearing once. Sequencing was performed on PBMCs. These receptors originate from a woman aged 25 to 39 in good health and CMV-seropositive.

The chain is built from TRBV9 and TRBJ2-5; 16 bases fit TRBD2. After removal of 3 bases from V and 4 bases from J, the junction contained 3 bases not matched to a gene. The CDR3 extends over 16 amino acids. Germline CDR1 reads SGDLS; CDR2 reads YYNGEE. CDR3 residues: CASSEGLAGGRETQYF. CDR3 DNA sequence: TGTGCCAGCAGCGAGGGACTAGCGGGGGGGCGAGAGACCCAGTACTTC.

The chain carries TRBV7-2 and TRBJ2-3; no clear D. Germline lookup yields CDR1 SGHTA and CDR2 FQGNSA. The CDR3 runs to 14 residues. V lost 1 base and J 3 bases, leaving 8 bases between the germline ends. CDR3 in DNA: TGTGCCAGCAGCTTAGATCCCATTACAGATACGCAGTATTTT. It is translated as CASSLDPITDTQYF.

This chain connects TRBV7-8 to TRBJ1-2, with 7 bases identical to TRBD1. Germline V gene data show CDR1 as SGHVS and CDR2 as FQNEAQ. The CDR3 has 15 residues. V was pared by 5 bases and J by 1 base, with 7 bases of the junction left unmatched. In DNA form, the CDR3 reads TGTGCCAGCAGCCCCCGGACAGGCCTTAACTATGGCTACACCTTC. As protein: CASSPRTGLNYGYTF.

The chain employs TRBV5-1 and TRBJ1-6; 10 positions agree with TRBD1. The CDR3 contains 15 residues. Germline V CDR1 and CDR2: SGHRS, YFSETQ. Unmatched junction bases numbered 10, after V lost 3 bases and J lost 13 bases. CDR3 DNA sequence: TGCGCCAGCAGCTACGGAACCGGGACAGGGGAGCCCCTCCACTTT. It specifies CASSYGTGTGEPLHF.

The table lists this clone with a count of one. V is TRBV2 and J is TRBJ2-6, with 7 bases lining up with TRBD1. The CDR3 loop spans 13 amino acids. Looked up from germline, CDR1 is SNHLY and CDR2 is FYNNEI. After removal of 11 bases from V and 2 bases from J, the junction contained 3 bases not matched to a gene. CDR3: CAGDRAGANVLTF. In DNA form, the CDR3 reads TGTGCCGGAGACAGGGCTGGGGCCAACGTCCTGACTTTC.

The chain has TRBV28 and TRBJ2-7, with 8 bases matching TRBD1. The CDR3 runs 13 residues. V shed 6 bases, J shed 5 bases, and the junction held 6 bases outside the gene matches. Germline CDR1 MDHEN, CDR2 SYDVKM. In DNA form, the CDR3 reads TGTGCCAGCAGACAACAGGGGGACGACGAGCAGTACTTC. This encodes CASRQQGDDEQYF.

The chain recombines TRBV4-3 with TRBJ1-5; D possibly corresponds to TRBD1 (5 bases). V lost 0 bases and J 1 base, leaving 13 bases between the germline ends. The CDR3 consists of 17 residues. Germline loops: CDR1 LGHNA, CDR2 YSLEER. The CDR3, as DNA: TGCGCCAGCAGCCAAGATAGGGGCAGGGCGAGCAATCAGCCCCAGCATTTT. It encodes CASSQDRGRASNQPQHF.

This sequence joins TRBV4-3 and TRBJ2-7, with D perhaps TRBD1 (5 bases). The germline V and J ends were trimmed by 0 bases and 2 bases, with 11 bases remaining between them. The CDR3 length is 15 residues. Germline V gene sequence: CDR1 LGHNA, CDR2 YSLEER. In nucleotides, the CDR3 is TGCGCCAGCAGCCAAGACGTTCCAGGGCCCTACGAGCAGTACTTC. This sequence encodes CASSQDVPGPYEQYF.

The chain employs TRBV5-1 and TRBJ1-1, with 8 bases identical to TRBD1. The CDR3 is 12 residues long. The trim removed 2 bases at V and 7 bases at J, leaving 1 base unmatched. CDR1 and CDR2 (germline): SGHRS, YFSETQ. CDR3 in amino acids: CASSLQGVEAFF. CDR3 in DNA: TGCGCCAGCAGCTTACAGGGGGTTGAAGCTTTCTTT. The entire variable domain, with the rest obtained from reference TRBV5-1 and TRBJ1-1, is as follows: KAGVTQTPRYLIKTRGQQVTLSCSPISGHRSVSWYQQTPGQGLQFLFEYFSETQRNKGNFPGRFSGRQFSNSRSEMNVSTLELGDSALYLCASSLQGVEAFFGQGTRLTVV.

In this sample, this clone turned up many times. The CDR3 loop is CSVEEGRGEQFF. The DNA for the CDR3 is TGCAGCGTTGAAGAGGGCAGGGGTGAGCAGTTCTTC. This chain uses TRBV29-1 with TRBJ2-1, with D possibly being TRBD1 (6 bases). This CDR3 contains 12 residues. CDR1 is SQVTM, CDR2 ANQGSEA, per germline. V lost 0 bases and J lost 9, with 9 bases in between.

The chain couples TRBV5-1 to TRBJ2-5; TRBD1 aligns across 10 bases. The J call may not be correct, given that the DNA end is closer to TRBJ2-7. CDR1 SGHRS and CDR2 YFSETQ come from the germline V gene. The CDR3 covers 15 residues. The DNA for the CDR3 is TGCGCCAGCAGCTTGGCGGGACAGGGGAAGAACGAGCAGTACTTC. Its translation is CASSLAGQGKNEQYF.

The rearrangement links TRBV27 to TRBJ2-7; TRBD1 might be the D (5 bases). CDR3 length: 13 residues. V lost 3 bases and J 2 bases, leaving 8 bases between the germline ends. The germline CDR1 and CDR2 sequences are MNHEY and SMNVEV (reference sequence). The CDR3 DNA follows: TGTGCCAGCAGTTTTGGGGCGACCTACGAGCAGTACTTC. It specifies CASSFGATYEQYF.

The J gene is TRBJ2-1, the V gene TRBV6-6, with 8 positions matching TRBD2. There are 16 residues in the CDR3. Trimming at V came to 6 bases and at J to 7 bases, leaving 14 bases not matched to a gene. From germline, CDR1 is MNHNY and CDR2 SVGAGI (reference sequence). Here the CDR3 reads CASSDRGGVSANEQFF. As DNA, the CDR3 is TGTGCCAGCAGCGACCGGGGGGGCGTCTCTGCTAATGAGCAGTTCTTC.

The chain uses TRBV18 and TRBJ2-7; 7 nucleotides line up with TRBD2. J was trimmed by 2 bases and V by 3 bases; bases with no gene match: 13. Germline CDR1 KGHSH, CDR2 LQKENI. This CDR3 is 17 amino acids long. The CDR3 DNA reads as TGTGCCAGCTCACCGGGACCAGCGGGGAGGGTCGCCTACGAGCAGTACTTC. It codes for CASSPGPAGRVAYEQYF.

This clone occurred once. The J gene is TRBJ1-4, the V gene TRBV7-2; D is perhaps TRBD1 (5 bases). V lost 2 bases and J 0 bases, leaving 13 bases between the germline ends. The CDR3 has 17 amino acids. Per the germline V gene, CDR1 is SGHTA and CDR2 is FQGNSA. DNA of the CDR3: TGTGCCAGCAGCTTACTTGGGGCCCTCGCAACTAATGAAAAACTGTTTTTT. This translates into CASSLLGALATNEKLFF.

This rearrangement joins TRBV19 to TRBJ1-1; D is unclear. Germline V CDR1 and CDR2: LNHDA, SQIVND (reference sequence). Trimming took 7 bases from V and 1 from J, leaving 10 bases between them. The CDR3 loop spans 13 amino acids. DNA of the CDR3: TGTGCCAGTATGGCAGGCTGGAACACTGAAGCTTTCTTT. Its translation: CASMAGWNTEAFF.

The chain's CDR3 is CASSSANSQETQYF. Here the CDR3 DNA reads TGTGCCAGCAGCTCCGCTAACAGCCAAGAGACCCAGTACTTC. J is TRBJ2-5 and V is TRBV7-8, with D unclear. Germline CDR1 SGHVS, CDR2 FQNEAQ. This CDR3 is built from 14 residues. The ends were cut back, 4 bases at V and 1 base at J, with 10 bases in the middle. Variable domain in full (rest from reference TRBV7-8 and TRBJ2-5): GAGVSQSPRYKVAKRGQDVALRCDPISGHVSLFWYQQALGQGPEFLTYFQNEAQLDKSGLPSDRFFAERPEGSVSTLKIQRTQQEDSAVYLCASSSANSQETQYFGPGTRLLVL.

The CDR3 bases are TGTGCCAGCAGCTTAGAGGGAGGAAGGGACGAGCAGTACTTC. This translates into CASSLEGGRDEQYF. V gene TRBV7-2 combines with J gene TRBJ2-7, with D perhaps matching TRBD2 (6 bases). V was cut by 1 base and J by 5 bases, with 12 bases left in between. This CDR3 is built from 14 residues. Germline V gene lookup returns CDR1 SGHTA and CDR2 FQGNSA.

This clone was observed a handful of times. The chain links TRBV6-1 to TRBJ2-7; 7 bases agree with TRBD1. Germline V CDR1 and CDR2: MNHNS, SASEGT. Trimming at V came to 6 bases and at J to 2 bases, leaving 7 bases not matched to a gene. The CDR3 consists of 14 residues. CDR3 DNA: TGTGCCAGCAGCGCAGGGACAGCAGCCTACGAGCAGTACTTC. Translated, it gives CASSAGTAAYEQYF.

This rearrangement joins TRBV27 to TRBJ2-5, with D maybe TRBD2 (6 bases). Germline V gene lookup returns CDR1 MNHEY and CDR2 SMNVEV (reference sequence). The V end lost 6 bases, the J end lost 5 bases, and 10 bases lay between the germline ends. The CDR3 has 12 amino acids. CDR3 DNA: TGTGCCAGCAGCCACGGAGGGGAGACCCAGTACTTC. This codes for CASSHGGETQYF.

The gene calls are TRBV5-4 and TRBJ2-7; D is undetermined. The germline CDR1 and CDR2 sequences are SGHNT and YYREEE (reference sequence). With 0 bases removed from V and 6 bases from J, the gap between germline ends came to 7 bases. The CDR3 loop spans 12 amino acids. DNA for the CDR3: TGTGCCAGCAGCTTGGTTGTCGGCGAGCAGTACTTC. The encoded protein is CASSLVVGEQYF.

This chain joins TRBV18 and TRBJ2-7, with 8 bases fitting TRBD1. Germline loops: CDR1 KGHSH, CDR2 LQKENI. V shed 5 bases and J 5 bases; nucleotides not matched to a gene: 14. The length of the CDR3 is 16 residues. CDR3 coding DNA: TGTGCCAGCTCATCATCTATCCGGGACAGGTCTAACGAGCAGTACTTC. The encoded protein is CASSSSIRDRSNEQYF.

This sequence joins TRBV11-2 and TRBJ2-2; no clear D gene. Germline V gene lookup returns CDR1 SGHAT and CDR2 FQNNGV. This CDR3 has 14 amino acids. Between the trimmed V and J ends, which lost 2 bases and 0 bases, there was a span of 4 bases. The CDR3: CASSLTANTGELFF. CDR3 DNA: TGTGCCAGCAGCTTAACAGCGAACACCGGGGAGCTGTTTTTT.

This clone was detected once. The chain combines TRBV28 with TRBJ1-2, with 9 positions matching TRBD1. There are 17 residues in the CDR3. V shed 3 bases and J 4 bases; nucleotides not matched to a gene: 12. Germline CDR1 MDHEN, CDR2 SYDVKM. CDR3 nucleotide sequence: TGTGCCAGCAGTTTTGTACAGGGGGCGTCCCAGCTCTATGGCTACACCTTC. This gives the protein CASSFVQGASQLYGYTF.

The chain recombines TRBV7-8 with TRBJ2-1, with TRBD2 identical over 12 bases. This CDR3 contains 18 residues. CDR1 SGHVS and CDR2 FQNEAQ come from the germline V gene. Trimming took 3 bases from V and 0 from J; bases not matched to a gene: 6. The CDR3 DNA follows: TGTGCCAGCAGCTTCGGGACTAGCGGGCCGAGCTCCTACAATGAGCAGTTCTTC. This encodes CASSFGTSGPSSYNEQFF.

This sequence joins TRBV7-8 and TRBJ2-2, with 8 bases that match TRBD2. Germline V gives CDR1 SGHVS, CDR2 FQNEAQ. The V and J ends lost 2 bases and 4 bases, in that order; junction bases with no gene match: 6. This CDR3 has 16 residues. CDR3 in DNA: TGTGCCAGCAGCTTACAAGCGGGGGACCTCACCGGGGAGCTGTTTTTT. This codes for CASSLQAGDLTGELFF.

This chain connects TRBV30 to TRBJ1-3; weak D call: TRBD1 (5 bases). The germline gives CDR1 GTSNPN, CDR2 SVGIG (reference sequence). This CDR3 contains 12 residues. V lost 5 bases to trimming and J lost 0 bases, with 5 bases between them. CDR3 amino acids: CAWGHSGNTIYF. CDR3 sequence (DNA): TGTGCCTGGGGACACTCTGGAAACACCATATATTTT.

This chain uses TRBV2 with TRBJ1-5; D gene uncertain. The length of the CDR3 is 11 residues. CDR1 SNHLY and CDR2 FYNNEI come from the germline V gene. V was trimmed by 6 bases and J by 5 bases, leaving 5 bases between them. CDR3 DNA: TGTGCCAGCAGCCAGGATCAGCCCCAGCATTTT. Amino acids: CASSQDQPQHF.

This clone showed up just a few times. The V and J genes are TRBV5-6 and TRBJ2-2; 8 bases line up with TRBD1. Losses at the gene ends were 6 bases for V and 1 base for J; bases not matched to a gene: 8. CDR1 SGHDT and CDR2 YYEEEE come from the germline V gene. CDR3 size: 16 residues. CDR3 DNA: TGTGCCAGCATTTCGCTCGGACAGGGGAACACCGGGGAGCTGTTTTTT. This codes for CASISLGQGNTGELFF. Together with reference TRBV5-6 and TRBJ2-2, the CDR3 gives the full variable domain: DAGVTQSPTHLIKTRGQQVTLRCSPKSGHDTVSWYQQALGQGPQFIFQYYEEEERQRGNFPDRFSGHQFPNYSSELNVNALLLGDSALYLCASISLGQGNTGELFFGEGSRLTVL.

The chain uses TRBV5-6 and TRBJ2-7, with D possibly TRBD2 on 6 matching bases. The CDR3 is 14 residues long. Germline V gene data show CDR1 as SGHDT and CDR2 as YYEEEE. V was cut by 2 bases and J by 3 bases, with 12 bases left in between. This CDR3 reads CASSFGGVHYEQYF. CDR3 in DNA: TGTGCCAGCAGCTTCGGGGGAGTGCACTACGAGCAGTACTTC. The full variable domain, its missing parts supplied by reference TRBV5-6 and TRBJ2-7, is DAGVTQSPTHLIKTRGQQVTLRCSPKSGHDTVSWYQQALGQGPQFIFQYYEEEERQRGNFPDRFSGHQFPNYSSELNVNALLLGDSALYLCASSFGGVHYEQYFGPGTRLTVT.

V usage is TRBV7-8 and J usage is TRBJ1-3, with a possible D match to TRBD1 (6 bases). The CDR3 runs to 17 residues. V lost 0 bases and J lost 0, with 12 bases in between. CDR1 SGHVS and CDR2 FQNEAQ come from the germline V gene. This CDR3 reads CASSLAPGGLSGNTIYF. CDR3 in DNA: TGTGCCAGCAGCTTAGCGCCGGGGGGCCTCTCTGGAAACACCATATATTTT.